Below are 28 T cell receptor beta chains sequenced from a single sample in a study of cytomegalovirus exposure and HLA in healthy donors. The primer mix had 60 Vbeta and 13 Jbeta primers. Using immunoSEQ multiplex PCR, the repertoire was profiled, and TCRdb retains in-frame clones only, with some absent. The data include some 72,000 clones; the top ten clones carry 4% to 6%. The specimen sequenced was PBMCs. All receptors derive from a man aged 35-49 years in good health and CMV-seronegative.

V is TRBV29-1 and J is TRBJ2-5; 9 positions agree with TRBD2. CDR1 is SQVTM and CDR2 is ANQGSEA in the germline V gene. The CDR3 runs to 15 residues. Germline trimming cut 8 bases from V and 7 bases from J; bases unmatched to any gene: 17. CDR3 loop: CSIIKAGGSVGTQYF. The CDR3 DNA sequence: TGCAGCATCATTAAAGCGGGGGGCTCAGTGGGGACCCAGTACTTC.

The CDR3 region has the DNA TGTGCCAGCATAAAGGACACGATCTCTGGAAACACCATATATTTT. Amino acid sequence: CASIKDTISGNTIYF. The V call is TRBV6-5, the J call TRBJ1-3; D perhaps matches TRBD1 (5 bases). V was pared by 7 bases and J by 0 bases, with 13 bases between. The CDR3 is made up of 15 amino acids. Per germline, CDR1 MNHEY and CDR2 SVGAGI.

The chain carries TRBV27 and TRBJ1-2, with D possibly matching TRBD1 (6 bases). The germline V gene has CDR1 MNHEY and CDR2 SMNVEV (reference sequence). V gave up 10 bases and J gave up 6 bases, with 18 bases separating them. The CDR3 extends over 13 amino acids. The chain's CDR3 is CATRLRGTDGYTF. As DNA, the CDR3 is TGTGCCACCCGCCTGAGGGGGACCGATGGCTACACCTTC.

The V gene is TRBV27, the J gene TRBJ2-1, with 9 positions matching TRBD2. The V segment lost 5 bases and the J segment 3 bases; nucleotides outside the gene matches: 17. This CDR3 is built from 19 residues. Germline V gives CDR1 MNHEY, CDR2 SMNVEV (reference sequence). CDR3 DNA sequence: TGTGCCAGCAGTCTTCACGGAGGGACTAGCATTAGGATCTACAATGAGCAGTTCTTC. It specifies CASSLHGGTSIRIYNEQFF.

DNA of the CDR3: TGCGCCAGCCGCCAGGGTACTGGAAACACCATATATTTT. Translation: CASRQGTGNTIYF. V and J are TRBV23-1 and TRBJ1-3; D may be TRBD1 (5 bases). TRBV23-1 is an ORF for which the function is uncertain. The CDR3 length is 13 residues. Trimming pared 8 bases from V and 2 bases from J, leaving 10 bases between.

The chain has TRBV19 and TRBJ2-7; TRBD2 agrees at 10 bases. CDR1 LNHDA and CDR2 SQIVND come from the germline V gene (reference sequence). With V trimmed by 6 bases and J by 3 bases, 5 bases remained unmatched. CDR3 length equals 14 residues. CDR3 bases: TGTGCCAGTAGCCTAGCGGGGGAACACTACGAGCAGTACTTC. Its protein is CASSLAGEHYEQYF.

The chain links TRBV7-6 to TRBJ1-1, with unresolved D. CDR3 length equals 14 residues. Germline CDR1 is SGHVS and CDR2 is FNYEAQ. The V end lost 5 bases, the J end lost 0 bases, and 10 bases lay between the germline ends. Here the CDR3 reads CASSERHVNTEAFF. In nucleotides, the CDR3 is TGTGCCAGCAGCGAACGACACGTGAACACTGAAGCTTTCTTT.

V and J are TRBV27 and TRBJ1-2, with a possible D match to TRBD1 (5 bases). The germline gives CDR1 MNHEY, CDR2 SMNVEV (reference sequence). V lost 0 bases and J lost 7, with 21 bases in between. The CDR3 loop spans 17 amino acids. This CDR3 reads CASSLSLYLAGKGGYTF. In DNA form, the CDR3 reads TGTGCCAGCAGTTTATCGTTGTACTTAGCAGGGAAGGGTGGCTACACCTTC.

J is TRBJ2-5 and V is TRBV29-1; D unresolved. Germline V CDR1 and CDR2: SQVTM, ANQGSEA. Trimming left V 4 bases short and J 2 bases short, with 17 bases between. CDR3 length: 15 residues. This CDR3 reads CSVGGRLPTQETQYF. As DNA, the CDR3 is TGCAGCGTTGGTGGCAGGCTTCCTACTCAAGAGACCCAGTACTTC. Filled out from reference TRBV29-1 and TRBJ2-5, the complete variable domain reads SAVISQKPSRDICQRGTSLTIQCQVDSQVTMMFWYRQQPGQSLTLIATANQGSEATYESGFVIDKFPISRPNLTFSTLTVSNMSPEDSSIYLCSVGGRLPTQETQYFGPGTRLLVL.

The V call is TRBV5-1, the J call TRBJ1-1; the D gene is possibly TRBD1 (5 bases). The germline V and J ends were trimmed by 4 bases and 1 base, with 11 bases remaining between them. CDR1 is SGHRS, CDR2 YFSETQ, per germline. The length of the CDR3 is 14 residues. CDR3 DNA: TGCGCCAGCAGCAGTGGCAGGGCGAACACTGAAGCTTTCTTT. Protein sequence: CASSSGRANTEAFF.

The chain joins TRBV5-1 to TRBJ2-1, with 7 positions matching TRBD1. CDR1 and CDR2 from the germline V gene are SGHRS and YFSETQ. The CDR3 extends over 13 amino acids. Unmatched junction bases numbered 7, after V lost 4 bases and J lost 9 bases. CDR3: CASSEDRLSEQFF. The DNA of the CDR3 is TGCGCCAGCAGCGAGGACAGGCTAAGTGAGCAGTTCTTC.

This chain joins TRBV28 and TRBJ1-2, with 7 bases matching TRBD1. Germline-derived CDR1 and CDR2 are MDHEN and SYDVKM. The CDR3 extends over 14 amino acids. With 6 bases clipped from V and 5 bases from J, the junction kept 9 bases outside the gene matches. CDR3 protein: CASRGTAGWYGYTF. DNA of the CDR3: TGTGCCAGCAGGGGGACAGCGGGCTGGTATGGCTACACCTTC.

This chain joins TRBV5-4 and TRBJ1-2, with a possible D match to TRBD1 (5 bases). The germline V gene encodes CDR1 SGHNT and CDR2 YYREEE (reference sequence). V was cut by 4 bases and J by 4 bases, with 8 bases left in between. The CDR3 has 12 amino acids. CDR3 in DNA: TGTGCCAGCAGCCTGACAGCCTATGGCTACACCTTC. Amino acid sequence: CASSLTAYGYTF.

The chain joins TRBV30 to TRBJ2-2, with 9 bases matching TRBD1. V lost 2 bases, J lost 1 base, and 2 bases stayed unmatched. The CDR3 sequence is 15 residues long. The germline gives CDR1 GTSNPN, CDR2 SVGIG (reference sequence). DNA for the CDR3: TGTGCCTGGAGTCGGACAGGGGTGAACACCGGGGAGCTGTTTTTT. This gives the protein CAWSRTGVNTGELFF. The entire variable domain, with the rest obtained from reference TRBV30 and TRBJ2-2, is as follows: SQTIHQWPATLVQPVGSPLSLECTVEGTSNPNLYWYRQAAGRGLQLLFYSVGIGQISSEVPQNLSASRPQDRQFILSSKKLLLSDSGFYLCAWSRTGVNTGELFFGEGSRLTVL.

This chain links TRBV7-6 with TRBJ2-1; 7 bases line up with TRBD1. This CDR3 is 14 amino acids long. V lost 1 base to trimming and J lost 7 bases; unmatched junction nucleotides: 4. The germline V gene has CDR1 SGHVS and CDR2 FNYEAQ. Here the CDR3 reads CASSLGGGFNEQFF. The DNA for the CDR3 is TGTGCCAGCAGCTTAGGAGGGGGCTTTAATGAGCAGTTCTTC.

The rearrangement uses TRBV5-1 and TRBJ2-3; unclear D gene. Germline CDR1 reads SGHRS; CDR2 reads YFSETQ. V was cut by 0 bases and J by 1 base, with 6 bases left in between. This CDR3 spans 14 amino acids. CDR3 DNA: TGCGCCAGCAGCTTGGGAGGAGGCACAGATACGCAGTATTTT. This gives the protein CASSLGGGTDTQYF.

A remark on this clone: A read error may produce the germline difference seen at one junction end. V gene TRBV2 combines with J gene TRBJ1-2; D perhaps matches TRBD1 (5 bases). This CDR3 has 15 residues. Germline values: CDR1 SNHLY, CDR2 FYNNEI. The CDR3 DNA reads as TGTACCAGCACCGGAAACCGACAGTCTAACTATGGCTACACCTTC. Its protein is CTSTGNRQSNYGYTF. The whole variable domain, remainder taken from reference TRBV2 and TRBJ1-2, is EPEVTQTPSHQVTQMGQEVILRCVPISNHLYFYWYRQILGQKVEFLVSFYNNEISEKSEIFDDQFSVERPDGSNFTLKIRSTKLEDSAMYFCTSTGNRQSNYGYTFGSGTRLTVV.

The chain carries TRBV10-2 and TRBJ2-5; D is unclear. The J call may be incorrect, as the DNA end agrees better with TRBJ2-7. This CDR3 has 11 residues. Germline lookup yields CDR1 WSHSY and CDR2 SAAADI. In nucleotides, the CDR3 is TGCGCCAGCAGTCTCGCCTACGAGCAGTACTTC. This encodes CASSLAYEQYF.

This chain uses TRBV5-4 with TRBJ2-4; D unclear. The CDR3 is made up of 11 amino acids. In germline, CDR1 is SGHNT, CDR2 YYREEE (reference sequence). Trimming pared 2 bases from V and 11 bases from J, leaving 8 bases between. CDR3 residues: CASSLSTVQYF. The DNA for the CDR3 is TGTGCCAGCAGCTTATCAACAGTTCAGTACTTC.

CDR3: CASSRGDRVENIQYF. The CDR3 DNA sequence: TGCGCCAGCAGCCGGGGAGACAGGGTTGAAAACATTCAGTACTTC. The gene calls are TRBV4-1 and TRBJ2-4; 7 nucleotides align to TRBD1. The germline CDR1 and CDR2 sequences are MGHRA and YSYEKL. CDR3 length: 15 amino acids. J gave up 5 bases and V 4 bases, and 8 bases lay outside the gene matches.

The chain carries TRBV27 and TRBJ2-1, with TRBD2 matching over 16 bases. Per the germline V gene, CDR1 is MNHEY and CDR2 is SMNVEV (reference sequence). This CDR3 has 18 residues. J was trimmed by 4 bases and V by 6 bases; bases with no gene match: 9. The CDR3 DNA reads as TGTGCCAGCAGATATGGGACTAGCGGGAGGGCGGGGTACAATGAGCAGTTCTTC. This gives the protein CASRYGTSGRAGYNEQFF.

The rearrangement uses TRBV5-1 and TRBJ1-3; perhaps TRBD1 as D (6 bases). The CDR3 is 15 amino acids. Trimming removed 2 bases at V and 4 bases at J, with 13 bases between. Looked up from germline, CDR1 is SGHRS and CDR2 is YFSETQ. DNA of the CDR3: TGCGCCAGCAGCTTCACAGGGAGCGAGGGAAACACCATATATTTT. Amino acid sequence: CASSFTGSEGNTIYF. The whole variable domain, filled in from reference TRBV5-1 and TRBJ1-3, reads KAGVTQTPRYLIKTRGQQVTLSCSPISGHRSVSWYQQTPGQGLQFLFEYFSETQRNKGNFPGRFSGRQFSNSRSEMNVSTLELGDSALYLCASSFTGSEGNTIYFGEGSWLTVV.

The rearrangement links TRBV7-9 to TRBJ1-4; TRBD1 matches 10 bases. Germline V gene data show CDR1 as SEHNR and CDR2 as FQNEAQ (reference sequence). The trim removed 5 bases at V and 7 bases at J, leaving 10 bases unmatched. The CDR3 has 16 amino acids. The CDR3 loop is CASSHRWGTGAEKLFF. The DNA of the CDR3 is TGTGCCAGCAGCCACCGGTGGGGGACAGGGGCTGAAAAACTGTTTTTT. Full variable domain (remainder filled in from reference TRBV7-9 and TRBJ1-4): DTGVSQNPRHKITKRGQNVTFRCDPISEHNRLYWYRQTLGQGPEFLTYFQNEAQLEKSRLLSDRFSAERPKGSFSTLEIQRTEQGDSAMYLCASSHRWGTGAEKLFFGSGTQLSVL.

The rearrangement links TRBV28 to TRBJ1-2, with 9 positions matching TRBD1. V shed 7 bases, J shed 4 bases, and the junction held 4 bases outside the gene matches. The CDR3 has 13 amino acids. Looked up from germline, CDR1 is MDHEN and CDR2 is SYDVKM. The CDR3 DNA sequence: TGTGCCAGCACTGCGACAGGGGGCTATGGCTACACCTTC. Its translation is CASTATGGYGYTF.

This rearrangement joins TRBV4-1 to TRBJ2-1, with 7 bases lining up with TRBD2. Looked up from germline, CDR1 is MGHRA and CDR2 is YSYEKL. V trimming: 4 bases; J trimming: 2 bases; junction bases outside the gene matches: 8. The CDR3 spans 16 residues. The chain's CDR3 is CASSRPGGPTYNEQFF. CDR3 DNA sequence: TGCGCCAGCAGCCGGCCGGGGGGACCAACCTACAATGAGCAGTTCTTC.

The chain joins TRBV4-3 to TRBJ2-7, with 9 bases lining up with TRBD2. The germline gives CDR1 LGHNA, CDR2 YSLEER. J gave up 0 bases and V 2 bases, and 5 bases lay outside the gene matches. This CDR3 is 16 amino acids long. CDR3 amino acids: CASSQYLSGSSYEQYF. CDR3 nucleotide sequence: TGCGCCAGCAGCCAATATCTTAGCGGGAGCTCCTACGAGCAGTACTTC.

The J gene is TRBJ2-7, the V gene TRBV14; 7 positions agree with TRBD2. V gave up 4 bases and J gave up 2 bases; unmatched junction bases: 2. Germline CDR1 reads SGHDN; CDR2 reads FVKESK. The CDR3 is 13 amino acids. The chain's CDR3 is CASSPSGTYEQYF. For the CDR3, the DNA is TGTGCCAGCAGCCCCAGCGGGACCTACGAGCAGTACTTC.

The rearrangement joins TRBV10-1 to TRBJ2-1; 9 nucleotides align to TRBD1. The CDR3 runs to 14 residues. Trimming removed 6 bases from V and 7 bases from J; junction bases left unmatched: 7. The germline V gene encodes CDR1 WNHNN and CDR2 SYGVQD (reference sequence). The CDR3 loop reads CASSSGTGLNEQFF. Written as DNA, the CDR3 is TGCGCCAGCAGCTCCGGGACAGGGCTGAATGAGCAGTTCTTC.